This TCR beta chain was obtained from a study of cytomegalovirus exposure and HLA in healthy donors. CDR1 SGHAT and CDR2 FQNNGV come from the germline V gene. The V segment lost 5 bases and the J segment 7 bases; nucleotides outside the gene matches: 8. The CDR3 is made up of 14 amino acids. TCRdb's table, derived via immunoSEQ multiplex PCR, lists solely in-frame clones and lacks some. This sample has under 300,000 clones, with around 87% found just once. The chain recombines TRBV11-2 with TRBJ2-7; the match to TRBD1 covers 10 bases. This receptor was obtained from a woman younger than 35 in good health and CMV-seronegative. Sample: PBMCs. Here the CDR3 reads CASSRDRGLYEQYF. CDR3 DNA sequence: TGTGCCAGCAGCAGAGACAGGGGGCTATATGAGCAGTACTTC. Full variable domain (outside the CDR3, taken from reference TRBV11-2 and TRBJ2-7): EAGVAQSPRYKIIEKRQSVAFWCNPISGHATLYWYQQILGQGPKLLIQFQNNGVVDDSQLPKDRFSAERLKGVDSTLKIQPAKLEDSAVYLCASSRDRGLYEQYFGPGTRLTVT.